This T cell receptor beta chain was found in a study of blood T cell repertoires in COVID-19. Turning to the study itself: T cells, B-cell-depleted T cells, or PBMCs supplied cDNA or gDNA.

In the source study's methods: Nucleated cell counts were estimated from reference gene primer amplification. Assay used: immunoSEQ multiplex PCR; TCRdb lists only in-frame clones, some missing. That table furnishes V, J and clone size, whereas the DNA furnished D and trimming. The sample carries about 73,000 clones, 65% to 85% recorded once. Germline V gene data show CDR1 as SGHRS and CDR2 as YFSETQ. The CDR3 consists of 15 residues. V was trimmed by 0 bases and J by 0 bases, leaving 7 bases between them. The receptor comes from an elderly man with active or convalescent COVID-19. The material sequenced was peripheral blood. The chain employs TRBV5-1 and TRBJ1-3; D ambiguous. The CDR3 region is CASSLDGSSGNTIYF. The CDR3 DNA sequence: TGCGCCAGCAGCTTGGACGGGAGCTCTGGAAACACCATATATTTT.